The 14 T cell receptor beta chains presented below share a single source sample, sequenced in a study of CD8+CD57+ T cells in acquired aplastic anemia. CDR3 and TCR beta VDJ profiling relied on a genomic DNA template. Each CDR3 protein gets one entry after TCRdb re-called the reads with MiXCR. The profile shows 250,000 to 300,000 distinct CDR3 sequences, 45% to 65% of them singletons. The sample consisted of sorted CD4+, CD8+, or CD8+CD57+ T cells (not recorded which) from PBMCs. These receptors came from a human donor with severe aplastic anemia or a healthy control (not recorded which).

The chain uses TRBV11-2 and TRBJ2-7; 9 bases map to TRBD2. The CDR3 runs 14 residues. Germline CDR1 SGHAT, CDR2 FQNNGV. The junction had 4 bases not matched to a gene; V was cut back by 3 bases and J by 4 bases. The CDR3 spells CASSFIAGAYEQYF. The DNA of the CDR3 is TGTGCCAGCAGCTTCATAGCGGGGGCGTACGAGCAGTACTTC.

This clonotype turned up a few times. The gene calls are TRBV25-1 and TRBJ2-2; D remains unclear. Trimming cost V 4 bases and J 5 bases, with 5 bases left between them. The germline V gene encodes CDR1 MGHDK and CDR2 SYGVNS. The CDR3 is made up of 12 amino acids. As DNA, the CDR3 is TGTGCCAGCAGTGTCGTAACCGGGGAGCTGTTTTTT. This translates into CASSVVTGELFF.

This clonotype was observed at least ten times. V usage is TRBV19 and J usage is TRBJ2-4; TRBD1 agrees at 8 bases. This CDR3 is built from 17 residues. After removal of 5 bases from V and 0 bases from J, the junction contained 9 bases not matched to a gene. Germline V gene sequence: CDR1 LNHDA, CDR2 SQIVND (reference sequence). CDR3 bases: TGTGCCAGTAGTCGGGGACAGGAGAAGATAGCCAAAAACATTCAGTACTTC. The encoded protein is CASSRGQEKIAKNIQYF.

V and J are TRBV14 and TRBJ1-2; TRBD1 might be the D (5 bases). Trimming pared 1 base from V and 8 bases from J, leaving 11 bases between. Per the germline V gene, CDR1 is SGHDN and CDR2 is FVKESK. The CDR3 totals 13 residues. The CDR3 protein is CASSQADSRGYTF. The CDR3 nucleotides are TGTGCCAGCAGCCAAGCAGACAGTCGAGGCTACACCTTC.

The chain combines TRBV29-1 with TRBJ2-5; 8 nucleotides line up with TRBD1. The J segment lost 8 bases and the V segment lost 7 bases, leaving 6 bases of the junction unmatched. The CDR3 runs 11 residues. Germline CDR1 is SQVTM and CDR2 is ANQGSEA. In nucleotides, the CDR3 is TGCAGCGGGGAACAGGGGGTCACCCAGTACTTC. It codes for CSGEQGVTQYF. The variable domain in full, completed from reference TRBV29-1 and TRBJ2-5, reads SAVISQKPSRDICQRGTSLTIQCQVDSQVTMMFWYRQQPGQSLTLIATANQGSEATYESGFVIDKFPISRPNLTFSTLTVSNMSPEDSSIYLCSGEQGVTQYFGPGTRLLVL.

There are many counts of this clonotype. This chain links TRBV6-5 with TRBJ1-3; 12 bases fit TRBD1. Germline V gene sequence: CDR1 MNHEY, CDR2 SVGAGI. The CDR3 is 14 amino acids. After removal of 10 bases from V and 8 bases from J, the junction contained 9 bases not matched to a gene. This chain's CDR3 is CATRGTGGGDTIYF. In DNA form, the CDR3 reads TGTGCCACCCGGGGGACAGGGGGCGGAGACACCATATATTTT.

In DNA, the CDR3 is TGTGCCAGCAGAAAAGGGAAATTAGACGGGGCCTACAATGAGCAGTTCTTC. It is translated as CASRKGKLDGAYNEQFF. This chain connects TRBV7-3 to TRBJ2-1; D may be TRBD2 (5 bases). There are 17 residues in the CDR3. V gave up 6 bases and J gave up 2 bases, with 20 bases separating them. CDR1 is SGHTA, CDR2 FQGTGA, per germline. Using reference TRBV7-3 and TRBJ2-1 for the parts outside the CDR3, the full variable domain is GAGVSQTPSNKVTEKGKYVELRCDPISGHTALYWYRQSLGQGPEFLIYFQGTGAADDSGLPNDRFFAVRPEGSVSTLKIQRTERGDSAVYLCASRKGKLDGAYNEQFFGPGTRLTVL.

The chain employs TRBV29-1 and TRBJ2-5; 9 positions agree with TRBD2. The CDR3 has 15 amino acids. The germline gives CDR1 SQVTM, CDR2 ANQGSEA. J lost 5 bases, V lost 6 bases, and 13 bases had no gene match. The chain's CDR3 is CSVGMRGGRIETQYF. The CDR3 region has the DNA TGCAGCGTGGGGATGCGGGGGGGTAGGATTGAGACCCAGTACTTC.

This clonotype was seen ten or more times. This sequence joins TRBV24-1 and TRBJ2-7; either TRBD1 or TRBD2 may fit D (7 bases each). CDR3 length: 18 residues. CDR1 is KGHDR, CDR2 SFDVKD, per germline. Trimming cost V 7 bases and J 3 bases, with 27 bases left between them. The CDR3 sequence is CATSPSGGGLGAFYEQYF. The CDR3 DNA follows: TGTGCCACCAGCCCGTCAGGGGGGGGACTGGGAGCGTTCTACGAGCAGTACTTC.

The gene calls are TRBV10-3 and TRBJ2-2; 9 bases align to TRBD2. The germline gives CDR1 ENHRY, CDR2 SYGVKD. CDR3 size: 15 residues. J was trimmed by 7 bases and V by 4 bases; bases with no gene match: 7. The CDR3 sequence is CAISAKAGGDGELFF. DNA for the CDR3: TGTGCCATCAGTGCGAAAGCGGGAGGCGACGGGGAGCTGTTTTTT.

The J gene is TRBJ2-7, the V gene TRBV5-1; the match to TRBD1 covers 9 bases. The CDR3 is 15 residues long. V shed 7 bases and J 1 base; nucleotides not matched to a gene: 9. In germline, CDR1 is SGHRS, CDR2 YFSETQ. The CDR3: CASQLQGQGSYEQYF. The CDR3 DNA follows: TGCGCCAGCCAACTACAGGGACAGGGTTCCTACGAGCAGTACTTC. Full variable domain (rest looked up from reference TRBV5-1 and TRBJ2-7): KAGVTQTPRYLIKTRGQQVTLSCSPISGHRSVSWYQQTPGQGLQFLFEYFSETQRNKGNFPGRFSGRQFSNSRSEMNVSTLELGDSALYLCASQLQGQGSYEQYFGPGTRLTVT.

V is TRBV19 and J is TRBJ2-3; D unclear. Germline-derived CDR1 and CDR2 are LNHDA and SQIVND (reference sequence). The V gene lost 4 bases and the J gene lost 2 bases, with 25 bases spanning the gap. The CDR3 is 19 residues long. For the CDR3, the DNA is TGTGCCAGTAGTACAACCCAATTAAAGACACCAACTAACACAGATACGCAGTATTTT. It encodes CASSTTQLKTPTNTDTQYF. The whole variable domain, filled in from reference TRBV19 and TRBJ2-3, reads DGGITQSPKYLFRKEGQNVTLSCEQNLNHDAMYWYRQDPGQGLRLIYYSQIVNDFQKGDIAEGYSVSREKKESFPLTVTSAQKNPTAFYLCASSTTQLKTPTNTDTQYFGPGTRLTVL.

For the CDR3, the DNA is TGTGCCATCAGTGAGTCTCTAGAAGTGGACGAGCAGTACTTC. Encoded protein: CAISESLEVDEQYF. V is TRBV10-3 and J is TRBJ2-7; D unresolved. V was shortened by 0 bases and J by 5 bases, with 11 bases between the two germline ends. The germline gives CDR1 ENHRY, CDR2 SYGVKD. The CDR3 consists of 14 residues.

The chain couples TRBV20-1 to TRBJ2-3, with D possibly being TRBD2 (5 bases). V lost 7 bases and J lost 3, with 20 bases in between. There are 15 residues in the CDR3. Germline V gives CDR1 DFQATT, CDR2 SNEGSKA (reference sequence). The CDR3: CSGQSGSKVTDTQYF. CDR3 DNA sequence: TGCAGTGGCCAGTCGGGAAGTAAGGTAACAGATACGCAGTATTTT.